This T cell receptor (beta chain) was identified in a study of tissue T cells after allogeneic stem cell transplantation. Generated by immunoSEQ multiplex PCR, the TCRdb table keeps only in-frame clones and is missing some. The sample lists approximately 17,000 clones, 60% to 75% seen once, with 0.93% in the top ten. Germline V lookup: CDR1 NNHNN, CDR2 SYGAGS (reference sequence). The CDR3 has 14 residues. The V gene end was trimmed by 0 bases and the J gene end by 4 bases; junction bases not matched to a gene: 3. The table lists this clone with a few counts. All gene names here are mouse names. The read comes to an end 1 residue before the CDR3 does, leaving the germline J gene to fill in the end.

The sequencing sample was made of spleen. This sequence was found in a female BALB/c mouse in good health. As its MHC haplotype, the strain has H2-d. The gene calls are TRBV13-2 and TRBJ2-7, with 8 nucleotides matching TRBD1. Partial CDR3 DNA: TGTGCCAGCGGTGATGCTGGACAGGGATATGAACAGTAC. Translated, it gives CASGDAGQGYEQY. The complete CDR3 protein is CASGDAGQGYEQYF.